This passage covers 21 T cell receptor beta chains from one sample sequenced in a study of T cell changes during pregnancy in multiple sclerosis. TCRdb keeps only in-frame clones here, not all; method: immunoSEQ multiplex PCR. This table has more than 25,000 clones, roughly 87% appearing once. This material consisted of CD8+ T cells from peripheral blood mononuclear cells, taken in the third trimester of pregnancy. The receptors come from a female donor with multiple sclerosis, enrolled in a pregnancy study.

The chain recombines TRBV6-6 with TRBJ1-3; D is undetermined. Germline V gene lookup returns CDR1 MNHNY and CDR2 SVGAGI (reference sequence). With 6 bases removed from V and 2 bases from J, the gap between germline ends came to 5 bases. This CDR3 region has 12 residues. Here the CDR3 reads CASRAAGNTIYF. CDR3 DNA: TGTGCCAGCAGGGCTGCTGGAAACACCATATATTTT.

V is TRBV5-4 and J is TRBJ2-1; D gene ambiguous. V dropped 4 bases and J dropped 14 bases, with 13 bases sitting between them. The CDR3 spans 11 residues. The V gene's germline CDR1 is SGHNT and CDR2 YYREEE (reference sequence). The chain's CDR3 is CASSQNKAEFF. As DNA, the CDR3 is TGTGCCAGCAGCCAAAATAAAGCCGAGTTCTTC.

J is TRBJ1-2 and V is TRBV5-4; D is unclear. The CDR3 consists of 14 residues. Germline lookup yields CDR1 SGHNT and CDR2 YYREEE (reference sequence). Trimming pared 7 bases from V and 3 bases from J, leaving 16 bases between. The CDR3 DNA sequence: TGTGCCAGCCTGCGGGTGCGAGTCGACTATGGCTACACCTTC. Its translation: CASLRVRVDYGYTF.

The CDR3 here is CASSILATHNEQFF. CDR3 nucleotides: TGTGCCAGTAGTATTCTAGCAACCCACAATGAGCAGTTCTTC. The chain links TRBV19 to TRBJ2-1; maybe TRBD2 (5 bases). Germline assignment: CDR1 LNHDA and CDR2 SQIVND (reference sequence). The length of the CDR3 is 14 residues. V dropped 3 bases and J dropped 5 bases, with 11 bases sitting between them. The whole variable domain, remainder taken from reference TRBV19 and TRBJ2-1, is DGGITQSPKYLFRKEGQNVTLSCEQNLNHDAMYWYRQDPGQGLRLIYYSQIVNDFQKGDIAEGYSVSREKKESFPLTVTSAQKNPTAFYLCASSILATHNEQFFGPGTRLTVL.

This sequence joins TRBV9 and TRBJ1-2; a weak D match, TRBD1 (6 bases). The CDR3 consists of 15 residues. Looked up from germline, CDR1 is SGDLS and CDR2 is YYNGEE. V lost 4 bases, J lost 4 bases, and 17 bases lay in between. CDR3 in amino acids: CASSPMRAGAYGYTF. CDR3 DNA: TGTGCCAGCAGCCCGATGAGGGCAGGGGCCTATGGCTACACCTTC.

This sequence joins TRBV5-6 and TRBJ2-5, with D perhaps matching TRBD1 (5 bases). Germline V gene sequence: CDR1 SGHDT, CDR2 YYEEEE. V lost 0 bases and J 5 bases, leaving 14 bases between the germline ends. The CDR3 totals 15 residues. The CDR3 bases are TGTGCCAGCAGCTTGGAGCAGGGTATGGGGGAGACCCAGTACTTC. This encodes CASSLEQGMGETQYF.

This clone was counted a few times. This rearrangement joins TRBV27 to TRBJ2-7; 11 bases are shared with TRBD2. From germline, CDR1 is MNHEY and CDR2 SMNVEV (reference sequence). There are 15 residues in the CDR3. The V gene end was trimmed by 4 bases and the J gene end by 3 bases; junction bases not matched to a gene: 5. The CDR3 protein is CASSWETSGNYEQYF. CDR3 DNA sequence: TGTGCCAGCAGTTGGGAGACTAGCGGGAACTACGAGCAGTACTTC.

J is TRBJ2-7 and V is TRBV7-3; 13 nucleotides line up with TRBD2. J was trimmed by 5 bases and V by 6 bases; bases with no gene match: 7. The V gene's germline CDR1 is SGHTA and CDR2 FQGTGA. The CDR3 extends over 15 amino acids. This CDR3 reads CASSRLAGGGDEQYF. The CDR3 DNA follows: TGTGCCAGCAGTCGACTAGCGGGAGGAGGAGACGAGCAGTACTTC.

This chain links TRBV5-1 with TRBJ2-3, with D unresolved. The V gene's germline CDR1 is SGHRS and CDR2 YFSETQ. The CDR3 totals 14 residues. V was trimmed by 2 bases and J by 3 bases, leaving 10 bases between them. The DNA for the CDR3 is TGCGCCAGCAGCTTCGAAACGACAACAGATACGCAGTATTTT. Its protein is CASSFETTTDTQYF. The complete variable domain, with remaining parts taken from reference TRBV5-1 and TRBJ2-3, reads KAGVTQTPRYLIKTRGQQVTLSCSPISGHRSVSWYQQTPGQGLQFLFEYFSETQRNKGNFPGRFSGRQFSNSRSEMNVSTLELGDSALYLCASSFETTTDTQYFGPGTRLTVL.

This clone is deemed medium-sized (0.01 to 0.1%). The rearrangement uses TRBV7-3 and TRBJ2-1; D perhaps matches TRBD1 (6 bases). Per germline, CDR1 SGHTA and CDR2 FQGTGA. Trimming shortened V by 0 bases and J by 4 bases, and 7 bases separated the two germline ends. This CDR3 spans 14 amino acids. The CDR3 nucleotides are TGTGCCAGCAGCTTAACAGGGGGTTACAATGAGCAGTTCTTC. Translating it yields CASSLTGGYNEQFF.

The chain recombines TRBV9 with TRBJ2-5; 14 nucleotides agree with TRBD2. The CDR3 has 17 amino acids. The germline CDR1 and CDR2 sequences are SGDLS and YYNGEE. J was trimmed by 6 bases and V by 0 bases; bases with no gene match: 7. The CDR3 region has the DNA TGTGCCAGCAGCGTAGACGGACTAGCGGGAGGTAGACAGACCCAGTACTTC. Amino acid sequence: CASSVDGLAGGRQTQYF.

The rearrangement joins TRBV28 to TRBJ1-1, with D unresolved. V lost 0 bases to trimming and J lost 1 base, with 9 bases between them. Germline V gives CDR1 MDHEN, CDR2 SYDVKM. The CDR3 contains 15 residues. The DNA of the CDR3 is TGTGCCAGCAGTTTATGGGCGGGAAAGAACACTGAAGCTTTCTTT. Amino acid sequence: CASSLWAGKNTEAFF.

The chain employs TRBV6-5 and TRBJ1-2; D perhaps matches TRBD1 (5 bases). CDR1 MNHEY and CDR2 SVGAGI come from the germline V gene. The CDR3 has 14 amino acids. The V and J ends lost 4 bases and 8 bases respectively, with 17 bases between them. CDR3: CASSLSSGVGGYTF. For the CDR3, the DNA is TGTGCCAGCAGTTTATCATCGGGGGTCGGAGGCTACACCTTC.

The chain combines TRBV28 with TRBJ2-1, with 7 bases identical to TRBD2. Trimming removed 5 bases from V and 5 bases from J; junction bases left unmatched: 12. The germline gives CDR1 MDHEN, CDR2 SYDVKM. This CDR3 contains 16 residues. The chain's CDR3 is CASSGGGAGVHNEQFF. For the CDR3, the DNA is TGTGCCAGCAGTGGGGGAGGGGCGGGGGTCCACAATGAGCAGTTCTTC.

This rearrangement joins TRBV14 to TRBJ1-1; 7 bases agree with TRBD1. The V segment lost 2 bases and the J segment 1 base; nucleotides outside the gene matches: 7. The CDR3 is 16 residues long. CDR1 is SGHDN, CDR2 FVKESK, per germline. The CDR3 coding sequence is TGTGCCAGCAGCCAACATTCGACAGGGTGGAACACTGAAGCTTTCTTT. Residues: CASSQHSTGWNTEAFF.

The chain employs TRBV7-9 and TRBJ1-1, with D tentatively TRBD1 (6 bases). Trimming cost V 5 bases and J 10 bases, with 14 bases left between them. Per the germline V gene, CDR1 is SEHNR and CDR2 is FQNEAQ (reference sequence). The CDR3 is 12 residues long. The DNA for the CDR3 is TGTGCCAGCAGCGTAAGACTCAGGGGAGCTTTCTTT. Its protein is CASSVRLRGAFF.

The chain combines TRBV11-2 with TRBJ2-1; the match to TRBD1 covers 11 bases. From germline, CDR1 is SGHAT and CDR2 FQNNGV. Trimming cost V 6 bases and J 7 bases; bases outside gene matches: 8. The CDR3 is made up of 15 amino acids. Here the CDR3 reads CASSNSGTGGNEQFF. CDR3 DNA: TGTGCCAGCAGTAATTCGGGGACAGGGGGTAATGAGCAGTTCTTC.

V gene TRBV28 combines with J gene TRBJ2-3; D possibly corresponds to TRBD2 (5 bases). CDR3 length: 14 amino acids. Between the trimmed V and J ends, which lost 10 bases and 1 base, there was a span of 15 bases. Germline V gives CDR1 MDHEN, CDR2 SYDVKM. DNA for the CDR3: TGTGCCACCAAGACCCGGGATGGCACAGATACGCAGTATTTT. Translated: CATKTRDGTDTQYF.

This chain joins TRBV10-3 and TRBJ2-1, with a possible D match to TRBD2 (6 bases). V was trimmed by 0 bases and J by 3 bases, leaving 12 bases between them. This CDR3 comprises 16 residues. In germline, CDR1 is ENHRY, CDR2 SYGVKD. CDR3 loop: CAISESSGADYNEQFF. The CDR3 DNA is TGTGCCATCAGTGAGTCCTCGGGAGCAGACTACAATGAGCAGTTCTTC.

The chain combines TRBV7-6 with TRBJ2-7; 7 bases align to TRBD2. J gave up 2 bases and V 0 bases, and 13 bases lay outside the gene matches. The CDR3 consists of 18 residues. The germline CDR1 and CDR2 sequences are SGHVS and FNYEAQ. CDR3: CASSLARSGGGGTYEQYF. CDR3 coding DNA: TGTGCCAGCAGCTTAGCGAGATCCGGTGGGGGGGGAACCTACGAGCAGTACTTC.

This rearrangement joins TRBV15 to TRBJ1-5, with TRBD1 as a possible D gene (5 bases). V was cut by 0 bases and J by 8 bases, with 14 bases left in between. Germline values: CDR1 LNHNV, CDR2 YYDKDF (reference sequence). CDR3 length equals 15 residues. DNA for the CDR3: TGTGCCACCAGCAGAGATGGGGGGGTTGGGGAGCCCCAGCATTTT. Translating it yields CATSRDGGVGEPQHF. Variable domain in full (rest from reference TRBV15 and TRBJ1-5): DAMVIQNPRYQVTQFGKPVTLSCSQTLNHNVMYWYQQKSSQAPKLLFHYYDKDFNNEADTPDNFQSRRPNTSFCFLDIRSPGLGDTAMYLCATSRDGGVGEPQHFGDGTRLSIL.